This record concerns one T cell receptor (beta chain) sequence. Healthy bone marrow donors made up the cohort. The record originates from a study of cytomegalovirus exposure and HLA in healthy donors. Vbeta (60) and Jbeta (13) primers were used in the PCR. The method was immunoSEQ multiplex PCR; TCRdb's version includes in-frame clones alone and lacks a portion of them. The sample records roughly 180,000 clones, around 74% being singletons. The receptor's source is a male donor in good health and CMV-seronegative. Material: PBMCs.

The CDR3 protein is CASSLGWGRGNTEAFF. In nucleotides, the CDR3 is TGTGCCAGCAGCTTGGGGTGGGGCAGGGGGAACACTGAAGCTTTCTTT. The chain carries TRBV5-6 and TRBJ1-1, with D perhaps matching TRBD1 (6 bases). V was trimmed by 0 bases and J by 1 base, leaving 13 bases between them. This CDR3 region has 16 residues. Germline V gene sequence: CDR1 SGHDT, CDR2 YYEEEE. The full variable domain, completed using reference TRBV5-6 and TRBJ1-1, is DAGVTQSPTHLIKTRGQQVTLRCSPKSGHDTVSWYQQALGQGPQFIFQYYEEEERQRGNFPDRFSGHQFPNYSSELNVNALLLGDSALYLCASSLGWGRGNTEAFFGQGTRLTVV.